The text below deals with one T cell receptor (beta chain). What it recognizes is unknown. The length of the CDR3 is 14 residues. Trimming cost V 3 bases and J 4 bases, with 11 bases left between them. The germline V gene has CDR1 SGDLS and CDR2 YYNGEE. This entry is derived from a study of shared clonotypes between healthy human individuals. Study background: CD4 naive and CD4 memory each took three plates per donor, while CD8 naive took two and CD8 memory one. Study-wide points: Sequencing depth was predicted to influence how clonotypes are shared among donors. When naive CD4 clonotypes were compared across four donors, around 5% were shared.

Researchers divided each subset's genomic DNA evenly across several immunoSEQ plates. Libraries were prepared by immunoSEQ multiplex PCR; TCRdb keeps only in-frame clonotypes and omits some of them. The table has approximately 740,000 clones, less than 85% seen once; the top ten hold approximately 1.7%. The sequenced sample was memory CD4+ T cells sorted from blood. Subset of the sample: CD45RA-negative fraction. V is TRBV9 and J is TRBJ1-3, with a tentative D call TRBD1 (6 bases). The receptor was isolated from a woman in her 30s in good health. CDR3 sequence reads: CASSGRGAGNTIYF. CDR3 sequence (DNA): TGTGCCAGCAGCGGCAGGGGTGCGGGAAACACCATATATTTT.